The 18 T cell receptor beta chains given below trace back to one sample, sequenced in a study of T cell repertoires in ileal Crohn's disease. Documented time point: neoterminal ileum biopsy at postoperative endoscopy, about 6 months after surgery. Libraries were prepared by immunoSEQ multiplex PCR; TCRdb keeps only in-frame clonotypes and omits some of them. The sample comprises some 60,000 clones, 85% to 90% of which are singletons, and under 2.5% rests with the top ten. Specimen: ileal tissue. All receptors derive from an adult with Crohn's disease.

The V call is TRBV6-5, the J call TRBJ2-1; 10 bases are a match to TRBD1. Germline trimming cut 5 bases from V and 7 bases from J; bases unmatched to any gene: 8. Germline CDR1 and CDR2: MNHEY and SVGAGI. The CDR3 runs to 15 residues. The CDR3 reads CASSLSRDRGNEQFF. The CDR3 nucleotides are TGTGCCAGCAGTCTATCTAGGGACAGGGGTAATGAGCAGTTCTTC.

The rearrangement links TRBV28 to TRBJ1-5; 9 bases map to TRBD1. Germline trimming cut 5 bases from V and 8 bases from J; bases unmatched to any gene: 10. Germline V gene data show CDR1 as MDHEN and CDR2 as SYDVKM. The CDR3 is made up of 15 amino acids. The CDR3 loop reads CASSNEDRGVEPQHF. CDR3 sequence (DNA): TGTGCCAGCAGTAATGAAGACAGGGGGGTAGAGCCCCAGCATTTT.

This CDR3 is CAWRLAGGRETQYF. For the CDR3, the DNA is TGTGCCTGGAGACTAGCGGGAGGGCGCGAGACCCAGTACTTC. The rearrangement uses TRBV30 and TRBJ2-5, with 13 bases matching TRBD2. The germline gives CDR1 GTSNPN, CDR2 SVGIG (reference sequence). V was clipped by 3 bases and J by 5 bases; unmatched bases: 3. CDR3 size: 14 residues. The complete variable domain, with remaining parts taken from reference TRBV30 and TRBJ2-5, reads SQTIHQWPATLVQPVGSPLSLECTVEGTSNPNLYWYRQAAGRGLQLLFYSVGIGQISSEVPQNLSASRPQDRQFILSSKKLLLSDSGFYLCAWRLAGGRETQYFGPGTRLLVL.

The chain combines TRBV9 with TRBJ1-4, with a possible D match to TRBD1 (6 bases). CDR1 SGDLS and CDR2 YYNGEE come from the germline V gene. The CDR3 totals 13 residues. V lost 7 bases to trimming and J lost 4 bases, with 11 bases between them. CDR3: CASAGQNNEKLFF. CDR3 DNA sequence: TGTGCCAGCGCCGGACAGAATAATGAAAAACTGTTTTTT.

The rearrangement links TRBV19 to TRBJ1-1; maybe TRBD1 (6 bases). V dropped 8 bases and J dropped 8 bases, with 9 bases sitting between them. The CDR3 is 10 amino acids. Germline-derived CDR1 and CDR2 are LNHDA and SQIVND (reference sequence). The CDR3 sequence: CASEGVEAFF. DNA for the CDR3: TGTGCCAGTGAGGGGGTGGAAGCTTTCTTT.

The J gene is TRBJ2-5, the V gene TRBV7-2, with TRBD2 matching over 9 bases. Germline values: CDR1 SGHTA, CDR2 FQGNSA. The V and J ends lost 1 base and 5 bases, in that order; junction bases with no gene match: 8. CDR3 length: 16 amino acids. The DNA for the CDR3 is TGTGCCAGCAGCTTAGGCGTTAGCGGGAGTTTGGAGACCCAGTACTTC. Residues: CASSLGVSGSLETQYF. Filled out from reference TRBV7-2 and TRBJ2-5, the complete variable domain reads GAGVSQSPSNKVTEKGKDVELRCDPISGHTALYWYRQSLGQGLEFLIYFQGNSAPDKSGLPSDRFSAERTGGSVSTLTIQRTQQEDSAVYLCASSLGVSGSLETQYFGPGTRLLVL.

The CDR3 sequence: CAWRRGESGYTF. CDR3 nucleotide sequence: TGTGCCTGGCGGCGGGGCGAGTCTGGCTACACCTTC. This chain connects TRBV30 to TRBJ1-2, with a weak D call TRBD1 (5 bases). The CDR3 is 12 amino acids. Germline CDR1 and CDR2: GTSNPN and SVGIG (reference sequence). Trimming removed 5 bases from V and 7 bases from J, with 14 bases in between.

As DNA, the CDR3 is TGTGCCAGCAGCTCCTCTGGGTCCGTCGGGGGAGGCTACACCTTC. Its protein product is CASSSSGSVGGGYTF. The genes are TRBV7-6 and TRBJ1-2, with D perhaps matching TRBD1 (5 bases). Between the trimmed V and J ends, which lost 4 bases and 8 bases, there was a span of 20 bases. Germline assignment: CDR1 SGHVS and CDR2 FNYEAQ. This CDR3 comprises 15 residues.

The gene calls are TRBV11-3 and TRBJ2-6; 9 nucleotides match TRBD1. V shed 5 bases and J 0 bases; nucleotides not matched to a gene: 11. Germline V gene data show CDR1 as SGHNT and CDR2 as YENEEA. The CDR3 is 19 amino acids. The CDR3 loop is CASSPPGTGYGSGANVLTF. For the CDR3, the DNA is TGTGCCAGCAGCCCGCCAGGGACAGGGTATGGCTCTGGGGCCAACGTCCTGACTTTC. Variable domain in full (rest from reference TRBV11-3 and TRBJ2-6): EAGVVQSPRYKIIEKKQPVAFWCNPISGHNTLYWYLQNLGQGPELLIRYENEEAVDDSQLPKDRFSAERLKGVDSTLKIQPAELGDSAVYLCASSPPGTGYGSGANVLTFGAGSRLTVL.

The chain carries TRBV19 and TRBJ1-1; D might be TRBD1 (5 bases). Germline CDR1 and CDR2: LNHDA and SQIVND (reference sequence). The V end lost 4 bases, the J end lost 3 bases, and 18 bases lay between the germline ends. The CDR3 is made up of 16 amino acids. DNA for the CDR3: TGTGCCAGTAGTACTTCAGTTGGGGCAGTGGACACTGAAGCTTTCTTT. Encoded protein: CASSTSVGAVDTEAFF.

The chain joins TRBV11-3 to TRBJ2-3; D gene uncertain. The CDR3 has 13 residues. Germline-derived CDR1 and CDR2 are SGHNT and YENEEA. V lost 0 bases to trimming and J lost 6 bases, with 7 bases between them. The DNA of the CDR3 is TGTGCCAGCAGCTTAGATGGTAGTGATACGCAGTATTTT. Residues: CASSLDGSDTQYF.

The V and J genes are TRBV19 and TRBJ1-5; D is possibly TRBD1 (5 bases). The CDR3 contains 16 residues. Germline-derived CDR1 and CDR2 are LNHDA and SQIVND (reference sequence). Trimming shortened V by 5 bases and J by 0 bases, and 14 bases separated the two germline ends. CDR3 sequence reads: CASSGGSGRSNQPQHF. CDR3 DNA: TGTGCCAGTAGTGGGGGGTCGGGGCGTAGCAATCAGCCCCAGCATTTT.

The rearrangement joins TRBV10-3 to TRBJ1-2, with D perhaps TRBD1 (6 bases). The CDR3 covers 17 residues. Germline CDR1 reads ENHRY; CDR2 reads SYGVKD. The V end lost 0 bases, the J end lost 4 bases, and 18 bases lay between the germline ends. In DNA, the CDR3 is TGTGCCATCAGTGAGTCGGGAAATCCGGACAGACGCTATGGCTACACCTTC. It specifies CAISESGNPDRRYGYTF.

The gene calls are TRBV11-2 and TRBJ2-2, with a possible D match to TRBD1 (6 bases). The CDR3 contains 15 residues. Germline V gene lookup returns CDR1 SGHAT and CDR2 FQNNGV. Trimming shortened V by 5 bases and J by 5 bases, and 15 bases separated the two germline ends. CDR3 amino acids: CASSAYRVPTGELFF. In DNA form, the CDR3 reads TGTGCCAGCAGCGCGTACAGGGTTCCTACCGGGGAGCTGTTTTTT.

The rearrangement joins TRBV6-6 to TRBJ1-2; D gene uncertain. CDR1 is MNHNY and CDR2 is SVGAGI in the germline V gene (reference sequence). The CDR3 runs to 12 residues. Trimming stripped 2 bases from V and 8 bases from J, with 9 bases between. Here the CDR3 DNA reads TGTGCCAGCAGTTACGCGTTCGCAGGCTACACCTTC. It is translated as CASSYAFAGYTF.

The chain combines TRBV10-1 with TRBJ2-4, with D unresolved. The V and J ends lost 0 bases and 0 bases respectively, with 3 bases between them. The CDR3 loop spans 14 amino acids. From germline, CDR1 is WNHNN and CDR2 SYGVQD (reference sequence). The DNA for the CDR3 is TGCGCCAGCAGTGAGTCGAGAGCCAAAAACATTCAGTACTTC. Translation gives CASSESRAKNIQYF.

This sequence joins TRBV7-9 and TRBJ2-1; no reliable D call. CDR3 length equals 16 residues. The V and J ends lost 3 bases and 10 bases respectively, with 22 bases between them. The germline V gene has CDR1 SEHNR and CDR2 FQNEAQ (reference sequence). The CDR3 DNA follows: TGTGCCAGCAGCTTCTTGAGTTTTTCTTCGGTCGGGGAGCAGTTCTTC. It encodes CASSFLSFSSVGEQFF.

The chain employs TRBV5-6 and TRBJ1-2; weak D call: TRBD1 (5 bases). The CDR3 extends over 13 amino acids. The germline V and J ends were trimmed by 1 base and 4 bases, with 8 bases remaining between them. The V gene's germline CDR1 is SGHDT and CDR2 YYEEEE. CDR3 amino acids: CASSLNRIYGYTF. CDR3 in DNA: TGTGCCAGCAGCTTGAACAGGATCTATGGCTACACCTTC. The whole variable domain, filled in from reference TRBV5-6 and TRBJ1-2, reads DAGVTQSPTHLIKTRGQQVTLRCSPKSGHDTVSWYQQALGQGPQFIFQYYEEEERQRGNFPDRFSGHQFPNYSSELNVNALLLGDSALYLCASSLNRIYGYTFGSGTRLTVV.